This T cell receptor beta chain derives from a study of blood T cell repertoires in COVID-19. Profiled with immunoSEQ multiplex PCR; TCRdb holds only in-frame clones, not every one. The sample lists tens of thousands of clones; 90% to 95% were seen once. Germline values: CDR1 MNHEY, CDR2 SMNVEV (reference sequence). CDR3 length: 15 amino acids. Deletions cut 7 bases from V and 4 bases from J, with 17 bases between. This chain connects TRBV27 to TRBJ1-3, with TRBD1 as a possible D gene (5 bases). The clonotype comes from a human donor with active COVID-19. The donor label of this sample is uncertain. Sequenced input: peripheral blood. CDR3 in amino acids: CASTTRWGLGNTIYF. The CDR3 DNA sequence: TGTGCCAGCACCACCCGTTGGGGACTCGGAAACACCATATATTTT.